This is a list of T cell receptor beta chains from one sample in a study of blood T cell repertoires in COVID-19. The method was immunoSEQ multiplex PCR; TCRdb's version includes in-frame clones alone and lacks a portion of them. The sample holds 88,000 or so clones, about 85% seen once. Sequencing was performed on peripheral blood. The receptors shown here come from a human donor in a cohort sampled during active COVID-19. Each CDR3 is given with its conserved first and last residue. The order of the fields is D gene, V gene, clone size, J gene, CDR3 DNA, CDR3 protein. A D gene is named only where the DNA matches it firmly. Part of the rows lack a size; the others show once, few, many or a class for expanded clones.

>TRBD1|TRBV24-1|.|TRBJ2-1
TGTGCCACCAGTGATGACAGGGTCAATGAGCAGTTCTTC
CATSDDRVNEQFF
>TRBD2|TRBV19|once|TRBJ2-5
TGTGCCAGTCGCAGCGGGGGGGCTACTCAAGAGACCCAGTACTTC
CASRSGGATQETQYF
>.|TRBV4-3|.|TRBJ2-5
TGCGCCAGCAGCCAAGATCTCAGCAGGGGCGATGAGACCCAGTACTTC
CASSQDLSRGDETQYF
>TRBD2|TRBV2|.|TRBJ2-7
TGTGCCAACAGCGGGAGCTCCTACGAGCAGTACTTC
CANSGSSYEQYF
>TRBD1|TRBV27|.|TRBJ2-2
TGTGCCAGCAGTTTATCCCCGCCGACAGGGTTGAACACCGGGGAGCTGTTTTTT
CASSLSPPTGLNTGELFF
>TRBD2|TRBV7-9|once|TRBJ2-3
TGTGCCAGCAGCCGCCACGCGGGAGGGGAGGGAGATACGCAGTATTTT
CASSRHAGGEGDTQYF
>.|TRBV6-2/TRBV6-3|.|TRBJ1-1
TGTGCCAGCAGTTACCCCGAAGCGGGAGGGAACACTGAAGCTTTCTTT
CASSYPEAGGNTEAFF
>TRBD1|TRBV20-1|.|TRBJ2-7
TGCAGTGCAAGGACAGGGAACGAGCAGTACTTC
CSARTGNEQYF
>TRBD1|TRBV3-1/TRBV3-2|.|TRBJ2-7
TGTGCCAGCAGCCGATCCCCGGGACAGGGGATGGGCGAGCAGTACTTC
CASSRSPGQGMGEQYF
>TRBD1|TRBV2|few|TRBJ2-7
TGTGCCAGCATACGGACAGGGTACAACGAGCAGTACTTC
CASIRTGYNEQYF
>TRBD1|TRBV10-3|.|TRBJ2-7
TGTGCCATCAAGGGACAGGGTAGTAGGGAGCAGTACTTC
CAIKGQGSREQYF
>TRBD2|TRBV6-4|.|TRBJ2-1
TGTGCCAGCAGTGATCCGGGACTAGCGATGCTGGATGAGCAGTTCTTC
CASSDPGLAMLDEQFF
>.|TRBV5-1|.|TRBJ1-2
TGCGCCAGCAGCTTAGACAGCCTAGATGGCTACACCTTC
CASSLDSLDGYTF
>TRBD1|TRBV28|.|TRBJ2-2
TGTGCCAGCAGCCAAGGGACAGGGATGAGCGGGGAGCTGTTTTTT
CASSQGTGMSGELFF
>TRBD2|TRBV6-5|.|TRBJ2-1
TGTGCCAGCGGGGACCTAGCGGGAGTCTCAAATGAGCAGTTCTTC
CASGDLAGVSNEQFF
>.|TRBV9|once|TRBJ1-5
TGTGCCAGCAGCGTAGGGGACTCCGAGTTAAGCAATCAGCCCCAGCATTTT
CASSVGDSELSNQPQHF
>.|TRBV25-1|.|TRBJ2-1
TGTGCCACGAAAGGGGATTGGCAGTTCTTC
CATKGDWQFF
>.|TRBV28|.|TRBJ2-4
TGTGCCAGCAGTTTAGTCGCAGGGGGGGCCAAAAACATTCAGTACTTC
CASSLVAGGAKNIQYF
>TRBD2|TRBV18|.|TRBJ2-7
TGTGCCAGCTCATTTAGCGGGAAATCTACCTACGAGCAGTACTTC
CASSFSGKSTYEQYF
>TRBD1|TRBV5-1|.|TRBJ1-6
TGCGCCAGCAGCGAAGGGACAGGCTCCTATAATTCACCCCTCCACTTT
CASSEGTGSYNSPLHF
>.|TRBV6-5|.|TRBJ2-3
TGTGCCAGCAGTTACTCGATACAGGACACAGATACGCAGTATTTT
CASSYSIQDTDTQYF
>.|TRBV4-2|.|TRBJ2-2
TGTGCCAGCAGCCCAGGTTTCACCGGGGAGCTGTTTTTT
CASSPGFTGELFF
>.|TRBV19|.|TRBJ2-1
TGTGCCAGTAGTATAGGGCCAGTCTACAATGAGCAGTTCTTC
CASSIGPVYNEQFF
>.|TRBV6-5|.|TRBJ1-2
TGTGCCACCTCCTACCGACAGGCAGGTGGCTACACCTTC
CATSYRQAGGYTF
>TRBD2|TRBV11-3|few|TRBJ2-1
TGTGCCAGCAGCGCCGGATACCTAGCGGACCAGGGCAATGAGCAGTTCTTC
CASSAGYLADQGNEQFF
>.|TRBV7-9|.|TRBJ1-6
TGTGCCAGCATAGCCCGGGACTCTAATTCACCCCTCCACTTT
CASIARDSNSPLHF
>.|TRBV19|.|TRBJ2-7
TGTGCCAGCAGGACACCGATCAGCTCCTACGAGCAGTACTTC
CASRTPISSYEQYF
>TRBD2|TRBV7-9|.|TRBJ2-3
TGTGCCAGCAGCTTGGGACTAGCGGGGCCCACAGATACGCAGTATTTT
CASSLGLAGPTDTQYF
>TRBD1|TRBV6-6|.|TRBJ1-2
TGTGCCAGCAGGATAAGGGGGCCGTCAGGAGGCGGTGGCTACACCTTC
CASRIRGPSGGGGYTF
>TRBD1|TRBV19|.|TRBJ2-7
TGTGCCAGTAGTGCACAATTCCGGGACAGCTCCTACGAGCAGTACTTC
CASSAQFRDSSYEQYF
>.|TRBV24-1|.|TRBJ2-1
TGTGCCACCAGTGGGGCGACGGGAGCGGACGACAATGAGCAGTTCTTC
CATSGATGADDNEQFF
>TRBD1|TRBV6-4|.|TRBJ1-6
TGTGCCAGCAGTGACTCAACAGGGGGTTCACCCCTCCACTTT
CASSDSTGGSPLHF
>TRBD1|TRBV6-4|few|TRBJ2-1
TGTGCCAGCAGTGACTTACACGGCCGGACAGGCATCTCCTACAATGAGCAGTTCTTC
CASSDLHGRTGISYNEQFF
>.|TRBV18|.|TRBJ1-1
TGTGCCAGCTCACCATCTGGGGGGGACACTGAAGCTTTCTTT
CASSPSGGDTEAFF
>.|TRBV18|few|TRBJ1-1
TGTGCCAGCTCACCACTGACAGGATTGAACACTGAAGCTTTCTTT
CASSPLTGLNTEAFF
>TRBD2|TRBV18|.|TRBJ2-5
TGTGCCAGCTCACCACGGCGGACTAGCGGAGAGACCCAGTACTTC
CASSPRRTSGETQYF
>.|TRBV11-2|.|TRBJ1-1
TGTGCCAGCAGGGCCTGGGGGGAGGGCACTGAAGCTTTCTTT
CASRAWGEGTEAFF
>.|TRBV28|once|TRBJ2-7
TGTGCCAGCAGTACCGCCGGGCAGGGTGGGTACGAGCAGTACTTC
CASSTAGQGGYEQYF
>.|TRBV24-1|.|TRBJ1-2
TGTGCCACCAGTGACCCCACAGGCCCCCCTAACTATGGCTACACCTTC
CATSDPTGPPNYGYTF
>.|TRBV7-9|.|TRBJ1-1
TGTGCCAGCAGCTTAGCGGGTAGGGGTACTGAAGCTTTCTTT
CASSLAGRGTEAFF
>.|TRBV7-6|once|TRBJ1-4
TGTGCCAGCAGCTTAGCGAGTCAAAGGGGCAGATCCCAAAAACTGTTTTTT
CASSLASQRGRSQKLFF
>TRBD2|TRBV24-1|.|TRBJ2-3
TGTGCCACCAGTGATTTTTGGCGGGAGGGCCAAAGAGATACGCAGTATTTT
CATSDFWREGQRDTQYF
>.|TRBV28|.|TRBJ2-1
TGTGCCAGCAGTTTAGGTGGTCTGAGAGGCAATGAGCAGTTCTTC
CASSLGGLRGNEQFF
>.|TRBV6-5|.|TRBJ2-1
TGTGCCAGCAGTTACGGGGAGAGCTCCTACAATGAGCAGTTCTTC
CASSYGESSYNEQFF
>.|TRBV19|.|TRBJ1-5
TGTGCCAGTAGTCTAACAGGGTTTAGCAATCAGCCCCAGCATTTT
CASSLTGFSNQPQHF
>TRBD2|TRBV10-3|.|TRBJ2-7
TGTGCCATCAGTCAGACTAGCGGGAACGAGCAGTACTTC
CAISQTSGNEQYF
>.|TRBV24-1|once|TRBJ2-3
TGTGCCACCAGCGTGACTGGAACAGATACGCAGTATTTT
CATSVTGTDTQYF
>.|TRBV10-3|.|TRBJ2-5
TGTGCCATCAGTGTAAGGGAGGAGGAGACCCAGTACTTC
CAISVREEETQYF
>TRBD2|TRBV5-4|.|TRBJ2-1
TGTGCCAGCAGCTTGGGCGACCAACCGGGACTAGCGGGAGAGGGGCAGTTCTTC
CASSLGDQPGLAGEGQFF
>.|TRBV6-5|.|TRBJ2-1
TGTGCCAGCAAGTACGGTCGCAGGGTCCCCAATGAGCAGTTCTTC
CASKYGRRVPNEQFF
>TRBD1|TRBV30|.|TRBJ1-2
TGTGCCTGGAGTCCCGGGACAGGGGTCATCTATGGCTACACCTTC
CAWSPGTGVIYGYTF
>.|TRBV24-1|.|TRBJ2-1
TGTGCCACCAGTGTATCCGGGGGCAATGAGCAGTTCTTC
CATSVSGGNEQFF
>.|TRBV5-1|.|TRBJ2-7
TGCGCCAGCAGCCGGGGGAGAGGCCCTAGCTCCTACGAGCAGTACTTC
CASSRGRGPSSYEQYF